This record looks at one TCR beta chain sequence and its context. Its antigen is as yet unknown. TCRdb re-called the reads through MiXCR, storing one row per CDR3 protein. The sample has some 800,000 distinct CDR3 sequences, less than 35% seen once. This entry comes from a study of T cell repertoires in cytomegalovirus infection. Study context: CMV epitopes used comprised recently identified HLA-C-restricted ones and well-studied HLA-B-restricted ones. Public TCR beta signatures indicated both CMV infection and matching HLA type.

Study observations and caveats: Predominance within the ex vivo response was attributable to HLA-C-restricted CMV-specific TCR beta clonotypes. The cumulative frequency of public TCR beta families identified carriers of CMV plus the relevant HLA.

The sample in question was cultured CD8+ T cells from PBMCs, obtained from culture after CMV antigen stimulation. The sequence was collected from a human donor in good health (CMV status not recorded). Some clones in this sample may be carry-over from other donors' samples.

In nucleotides, the CDR3 is TGTGCCAGCAGTGATGTTAGCGGGGGGGAAAACATTCAGTACTTC. This translates into CASSDVSGGENIQYF. The chain links TRBV2 to TRBJ2-4; TRBD2 agrees at 11 bases. Germline-derived CDR1 and CDR2 are SNHLY and FYNNEI. Losses at the gene ends were 3 bases for V and 5 bases for J; bases not matched to a gene: 3. This CDR3 is 15 amino acids long.